This T cell receptor (beta chain) was observed in a study of graft-versus-host responses after intestinal transplantation (dated by TCRdb to the early 2020s). About the investigation overall: Multivisceral, liver-intestinal, or isolated intestinal transplants were received by the recipients. Every recipient was given anti-thymocyte globulin induction, then maintenance tacrolimus and steroids for around three years. To identify alloreactive clones, pre-transplant mixed lymphocyte reaction products were sequenced and then compared with unstimulated pre-transplant donor and recipient T cells. After intestinal transplantation, graft-versus-host and host-versus-graft alloreactive T cell clones were followed in the graft, circulation and bone marrow using bulk TCR-beta CDR3 sequencing. The cohort enrolled about two dozen intestinal transplant recipients, one of whom was a retransplant, and a few patients without pretransplant specimens were excluded. Rather than being sequenced by the commercial service, samples from a few later patients were sequenced in-house on an Illumina MiSeq and processed with MiXCR. Donor T cell macrochimerism was defined as a peak of at least 4% donor T cells among recipient peripheral blood mononuclear cells.

This clone was seen only a few times. Its antigen is unknown. No base-level quality is on record; no much larger clone is a single base apart. The time point label here, explained by the study, means: cells obtained before transplantation from donor or recipient. CD3+CD4+ and CD3+CD8+ populations were FACS-sorted from unstimulated pre-transplant donor and recipient cells taken from spleen or lymph nodes. The library was produced with the immunoSEQ multiplex PCR assay. For most patients, genomic DNA was isolated using the Qiagen DNeasy Blood and Tissue Kit and was shipped frozen to Adaptive Biotechnologies for TCR sequencing. High-throughput TCR-beta CDR3 sequencing of genomic DNA from most patients was performed by Adaptive Biotechnologies. The published analysis was carried out like this. Adaptive's ImmunoSEQ software supplied the TCR sequencing data for 15 to 20 patients, while MiXCR and VDJtools were used to process a few other patients. To correct CD4 versus CD8 sorting errors, any sequence found in both subsets at a frequency ratio below 5:1 was removed. CDR3 nucleotide sequences shared between donor and recipient were removed because their origin could not be assigned. To be classed as alloreactive, a clone needed at least 2-fold expansion over unstimulated cells and a minimum CFSE-low frequency of 0.002% (template counts) or 0.001% (read counts). A clone was considered mappable if detected in the sequenced pre-transplant spleen, lymph node, or MLR CFSE-low populations of the donor or recipient. Cumulative frequency of alloreactive clones was calculated as a percentage of all sequences weighted by copy number. The table comes from immuneACCESS by way of TCRdb, which keeps in-frame sequences with V and J called. Part of the clones is missing from these tables; in studies checked, under half for an unresolved V gene and the rest for unknown reasons. V and J calls and clone size come straight from that table; D and trimming were deduced from the DNA. The table for this sample lists 90,000 to 95,000 clones; 91% of them were counted only once. Approximately 0.54% of the sample lies in the top ten.

V and J are trimmed by 6 bases and 4 bases, and the gene matches miss 3 bases of the junction. CDR1 and CDR2 are drawn from the germline V gene (reference sequence): MNHEY, SMNVEV. Counted from cysteine to phenylalanine, this CDR3 has 13 amino acids. Only CDR3 DNA is held: 39 bases, read in frame from base 1. Here is what the overall study found, with its caveats: Early after transplant, peak levels of circulating GvH clones were found to be associated with declines in HvG clones. High GvH to HvG T cell clonal ratios were observed in the allografts of patients with donor T cell macrochimerism. Conclusions were limited by the relatively low number and heterogeneity of intestinal transplant patients. GvH clones were found in recipient bone marrow, and some of the GvH clones appeared earlier in ileal mucosa or blood, which is consistent with an intestinal mucosal origin.

This TCR was sampled from a human donor who received an intestinal transplant. The source was unstimulated CD8+ T cells sorted from spleen or lymph node cells, collected before intestinal transplant. The chain is assembled from TRBV27 and TRBJ2-1; 7 central bases correspond to TRBD2. The CDR3 is CASSPAGYNEQFF. The sequence in DNA is TGTGCCAGCAGCCCAGCGGGGTACAATGAGCAGTTCTTC.